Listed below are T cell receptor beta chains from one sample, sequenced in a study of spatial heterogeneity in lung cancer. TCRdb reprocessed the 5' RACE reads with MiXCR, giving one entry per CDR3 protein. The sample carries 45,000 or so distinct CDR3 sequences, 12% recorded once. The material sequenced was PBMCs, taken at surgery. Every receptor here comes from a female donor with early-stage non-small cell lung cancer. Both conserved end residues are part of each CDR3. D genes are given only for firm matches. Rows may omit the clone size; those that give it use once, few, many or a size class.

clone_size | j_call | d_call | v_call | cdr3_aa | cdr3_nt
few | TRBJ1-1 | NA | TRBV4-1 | CASSQASGQGEAFF | TGCGCCAGCAGCCAAGCCTCCGGGCAGGGTGAAGCTTTCTTT
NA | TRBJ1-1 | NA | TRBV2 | CASRGENTEAFF | TGTGCCAGCAGGGGGGAGAACACTGAAGCTTTCTTT
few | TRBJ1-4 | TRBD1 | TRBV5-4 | CASSSGTVATNEKLFF | TGTGCCAGCAGCAGTGGGACAGTTGCAACTAATGAAAAACTGTTTTTT
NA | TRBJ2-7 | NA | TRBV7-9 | CASSLSTSSGDEQYF | TGTGCCAGCAGCTTATCCACGTCCTCCGGTGACGAGCAGTACTTC
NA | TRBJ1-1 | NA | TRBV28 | CASSQGVTEAFF | TGTGCCAGCAGCCAGGGTGTAACTGAAGCTTTCTTT
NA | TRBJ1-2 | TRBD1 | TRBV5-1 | CASSLPTGNGYTF | TGCGCCAGCAGCCTACCGACAGGGAATGGCTACACCTTC
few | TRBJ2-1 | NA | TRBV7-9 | CASSPSGGTEQFF | TGTGCCAGCAGCCCTAGTGGCGGCACTGAGCAGTTCTTC
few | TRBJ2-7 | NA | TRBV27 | CASSPSGYYEQYF | TGTGCCAGCAGTCCCTCGGGATACTACGAGCAGTACTTC
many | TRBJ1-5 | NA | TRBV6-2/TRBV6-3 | CASSRQSYRPQHF | TGTGCCAGCAGTCGACAGAGCTATCGGCCCCAGCATTTT
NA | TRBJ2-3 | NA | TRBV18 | CASSLQFDTQYF | TGTGCCAGCTCACTCCAGTTTGATACGCAGTATTTT
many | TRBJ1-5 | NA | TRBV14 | CASSPQGGQPQHF | TGTGCCAGCAGCCCACAGGGAGGTCAGCCCCAGCATTTT
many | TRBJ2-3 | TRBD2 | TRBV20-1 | CSAGVAGSDTQYF | TGCAGTGCCGGAGTAGCGGGGTCAGATACGCAGTATTTT
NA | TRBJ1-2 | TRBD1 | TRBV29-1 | CSAGDRAYGYTF | TGCAGCGCGGGGGACAGGGCCTATGGCTACACCTTC
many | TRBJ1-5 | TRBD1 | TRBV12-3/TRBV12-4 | CASRRTGEGNQPQHF | TGTGCCAGCAGACGGACAGGGGAAGGCAATCAGCCCCAGCATTTT
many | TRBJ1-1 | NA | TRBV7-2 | CASSLGGVRGTEAFF | TGTGCCAGCAGCTTAGGTGGGGTGAGGGGGACTGAAGCTTTCTTT
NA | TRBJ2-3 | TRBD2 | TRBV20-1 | CSARSPPGLAGGSGDTQYF | TGCAGTGCTAGATCACCTCCGGGACTAGCGGGGGGTTCTGGAGATACGCAGTATTTT
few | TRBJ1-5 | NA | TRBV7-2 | CASSLMGEPQHF | TGTGCCAGCAGCTTGATGGGGGAGCCCCAGCATTTT
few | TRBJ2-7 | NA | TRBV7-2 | CASSLAQEQYF | TGTGCCAGCAGCTTAGCGCAAGAGCAGTACTTC
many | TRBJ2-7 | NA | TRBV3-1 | CASSQDQPPQTIYEQYF | TGTGCCAGCAGCCAAGATCAGCCCCCACAGACGATATACGAGCAGTACTTC
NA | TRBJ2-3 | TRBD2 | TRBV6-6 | CASSYSGGNGGTDTQYF | TGTGCCAGCAGTTACTCCGGGGGGAATGGTGGCACAGATACGCAGTATTTT
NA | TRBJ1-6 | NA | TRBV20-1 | CSAGIRQAGNSPLHF | TGCAGTGCTGGGATCAGGCAAGCAGGCAATTCACCCCTCCACTTT
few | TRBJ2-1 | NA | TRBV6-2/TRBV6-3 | CASSYSGGQTNYNEQFF | TGTGCCAGCAGTTACTCAGGGGGACAAACGAACTACAATGAGCAGTTCTTC
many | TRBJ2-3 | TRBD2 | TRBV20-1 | CSARRRGVSTDTQYF | TGCAGTGCTAGACGGCGGGGGGTAAGCACAGATACGCAGTATTTT
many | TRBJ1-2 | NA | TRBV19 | CASKPGQNYGYTF | TGTGCCAGTAAACCGGGCCAGAACTATGGCTACACCTTC
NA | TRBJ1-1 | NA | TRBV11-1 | CASSPGPSGEAFF | TGTGCCAGCAGCCCCGGCCCCTCGGGAGAAGCTTTCTTT
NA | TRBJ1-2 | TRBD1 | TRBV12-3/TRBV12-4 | CASSSKKGGNYGYTF | TGTGCCAGCAGTTCGAAAAAAGGGGGCAACTATGGCTACACCTTC
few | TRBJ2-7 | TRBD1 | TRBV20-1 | CSLPTGTGAYEQYF | TGCAGTCTCCCCACCGGGACAGGGGCCTACGAGCAGTACTTC
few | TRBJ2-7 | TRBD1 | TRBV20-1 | CSATRQGRMYEQYF | TGCAGTGCAACACGACAGGGACGGATGTACGAGCAGTACTTC
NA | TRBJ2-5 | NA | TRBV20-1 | CSARPGGAETQYF | TGCAGTGCTAGACCGGGCGGGGCAGAGACCCAGTACTTC
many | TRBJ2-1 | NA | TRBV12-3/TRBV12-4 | CASSLGQPYNEQFF | TGTGCCAGCAGTTTGGGGCAACCCTACAATGAGCAGTTCTTC
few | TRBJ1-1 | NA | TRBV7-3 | CASSLNAVPDTEAFF | TGTGCCAGCAGCTTAAATGCAGTCCCGGACACTGAAGCTTTCTTT
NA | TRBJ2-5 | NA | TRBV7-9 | CASSPRAHAQETQYF | TGTGCCAGCAGCCCCAGGGCCCATGCCCAAGAGACCCAGTACTTC
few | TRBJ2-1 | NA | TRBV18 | CASSPGTPSYNGQFF | TGTGCCAGCTCACCCGGGACACCTTCCTACAATGGGCAGTTCTTC
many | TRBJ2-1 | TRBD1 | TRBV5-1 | CASSYDRGEQFF | TGCGCCAGCAGCTACGACAGGGGTGAGCAGTTCTTC
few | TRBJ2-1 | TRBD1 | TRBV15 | CATSRGQGNGNEQFF | TGTGCCACCAGCAGAGGACAGGGGAACGGGAATGAGCAGTTCTTC
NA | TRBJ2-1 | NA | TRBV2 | CASLAGDKTDEQFF | TGTGCCAGCCTCGCGGGGGACAAGACCGATGAGCAGTTCTTC
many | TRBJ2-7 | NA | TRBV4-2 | CASSQASDPWKYEQYF | TGTGCCAGCAGCCAAGCGTCGGACCCGTGGAAGTACGAGCAGTACTTC